These 7 T cell receptor beta chains originate from one sample sequenced in a study of shared clonotypes between healthy human individuals. Profiled with immunoSEQ multiplex PCR; TCRdb holds only in-frame clones, not every one. The sample lists over 1.5 million clones, about 98% occurring once. The sequenced sample consisted of naive CD4+ T cells sorted from blood. Subset here: CD45RA+ positively selected. The receptors come from a man younger than 40 in good health.

The chain is built from TRBV7-2 and TRBJ2-6; 11 nucleotides agree with TRBD2. The CDR3 runs 18 residues. V lost 5 bases, J lost 4 bases, and 10 bases stayed unmatched. In germline, CDR1 is SGHTA, CDR2 FQGNSA. Here the CDR3 DNA reads TGTGCCAGCAGCGAGACTAGCGGGATAGTGGGCGGGGCCAACGTCCTGACTTTC. It codes for CASSETSGIVGGANVLTF. The full variable domain, completed using reference TRBV7-2 and TRBJ2-6, is GAGVSQSPSNKVTEKGKDVELRCDPISGHTALYWYRQSLGQGLEFLIYFQGNSAPDKSGLPSDRFSAERTGGSVSTLTIQRTQQEDSAVYLCASSETSGIVGGANVLTFGAGSRLTVL.

The chain recombines TRBV27 with TRBJ2-1; 16 bases match TRBD2. J lost 6 bases, V lost 7 bases, and 6 bases had no gene match. The CDR3 length is 16 residues. Germline assignment: CDR1 MNHEY and CDR2 SMNVEV (reference sequence). CDR3 in DNA: TGTGCCAGCACGGGACTAGCGGGAGGGCCGTTCAATGAGCAGTTCTTC. This encodes CASTGLAGGPFNEQFF.

V is TRBV6-1 and J is TRBJ2-2; no clear D. Germline CDR1 is MNHNS and CDR2 is SASEGT. The CDR3 extends over 15 amino acids. V was pared by 2 bases and J by 7 bases, with 14 bases between. The DNA for the CDR3 is TGTGCCAGCAGTGAACTTCATTCAGCTTTCGGGGAGCTGTTTTTT. Amino acid sequence: CASSELHSAFGELFF.

This clone was counted a single time. The chain has TRBV30 and TRBJ2-2; perhaps TRBD2 as D (5 bases). Germline V gene data show CDR1 as GTSNPN and CDR2 as SVGIG (reference sequence). The CDR3 is made up of 13 amino acids. Deletions cut 3 bases from V and 5 bases from J, with 10 bases between. The CDR3 nucleotides read TGTGCCTGGAGGAGGGCCAGGACCGGGGAGCTGTTTTTT. This translates into CAWRRARTGELFF.

The rearrangement links TRBV11-1 to TRBJ2-1; 11 positions agree with TRBD2. The ends lost 1 base at V and 6 bases at J; junction bases unmatched: 8. The CDR3 has 17 residues. The germline CDR1 and CDR2 sequences are SGHAT and FQDESV (reference sequence). CDR3 coding DNA: TGTGCCAGCAGCTTAGTGGTTCGACTAGCGGGGAGCAATGAGCAGTTCTTC. Translation gives CASSLVVRLAGSNEQFF.

The chain recombines TRBV18 with TRBJ2-5; maybe TRBD1 (5 bases). The CDR3 length is 17 residues. V lost 2 bases and J 1 base, leaving 17 bases between the germline ends. Germline CDR1 reads KGHSH; CDR2 reads LQKENI. CDR3 in amino acids: CASSPGVGQSLQETQYF. For the CDR3, the DNA is TGTGCCAGCTCACCAGGGGTGGGGCAAAGCCTCCAAGAGACCCAGTACTTC.

The V and J genes are TRBV15 and TRBJ2-3, with D perhaps given as TRBD1 or TRBD2 (5 bases each). Trimming pared 5 bases from V and 4 bases from J, leaving 28 bases between. Germline lookup yields CDR1 LNHNV and CDR2 YYDKDF (reference sequence). The CDR3 runs to 19 residues. The CDR3 loop reads CATSRGRIRTSISADTQYF. The CDR3 DNA follows: TGTGCCACCAGCCGAGGGCGGATCAGGACATCAATCTCCGCAGATACGCAGTATTTT. Full variable domain (missing parts from reference TRBV15 and TRBJ2-3): DAMVIQNPRYQVTQFGKPVTLSCSQTLNHNVMYWYQQKSSQAPKLLFHYYDKDFNNEADTPDNFQSRRPNTSFCFLDIRSPGLGDTAMYLCATSRGRIRTSISADTQYFGPGTRLTVL.